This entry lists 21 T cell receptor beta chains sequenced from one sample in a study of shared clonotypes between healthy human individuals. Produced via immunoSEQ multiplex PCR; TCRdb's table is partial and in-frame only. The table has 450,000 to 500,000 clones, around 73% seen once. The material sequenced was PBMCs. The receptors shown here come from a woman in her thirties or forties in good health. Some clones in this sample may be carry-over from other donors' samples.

The CDR3 loop is CASSSSGQVYQPQHF. CDR3 DNA sequence: TGTGCCAGCAGCTCTTCCGGACAGGTATATCAGCCCCAGCATTTT. V is TRBV5-4 and J is TRBJ1-5; 7 bases line up with TRBD1. The CDR3 is 15 amino acids. V lost 3 bases, J lost 5 bases, and 8 bases stayed unmatched. CDR1 is SGHNT and CDR2 is YYREEE in the germline V gene (reference sequence). The full variable domain, in which reference TRBV5-4 and TRBJ1-5 provide the parts outside the CDR3, is ETGVTQSPTHLIKTRGQQVTLRCSSQSGHNTVSWYQQALGQGPQFIFQYYREEENGRGNFPPRFSGLQFPNYSSELNVNALELDDSALYLCASSSSGQVYQPQHFGDGTRLSIL.

CDR3 DNA: TGTGCCAGCAGTTTTCCCGGGAGGTCATACAATGAGCAGTTCTTC. This codes for CASSFPGRSYNEQFF. J is TRBJ2-1 and V is TRBV27, with 7 nucleotides matching TRBD2. The CDR3 has 15 residues. CDR1 and CDR2 (germline): MNHEY, SMNVEV (reference sequence). V shed 3 bases, J shed 4 bases, and the junction held 6 bases outside the gene matches.

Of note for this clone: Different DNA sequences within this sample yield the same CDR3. The CDR3 reads CATSPGTGVNYGYTF. CDR3 nucleotides: TGTGCCACCAGCCCAGGGACAGGGGTGAACTATGGCTACACCTTC. The chain uses TRBV15 and TRBJ1-2; 10 nucleotides agree with TRBD1. The CDR3 is made up of 15 amino acids. Germline V gene data show CDR1 as LNHNV and CDR2 as YYDKDF (reference sequence). Trimming took 5 bases from V and 2 from J; bases not matched to a gene: 5.

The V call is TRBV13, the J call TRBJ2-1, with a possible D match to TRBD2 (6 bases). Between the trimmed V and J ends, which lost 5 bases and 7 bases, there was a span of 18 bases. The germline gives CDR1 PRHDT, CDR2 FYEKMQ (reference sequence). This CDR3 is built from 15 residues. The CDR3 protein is CASSNLASRGNEQFF. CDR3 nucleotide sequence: TGTGCCAGCAGCAACCTAGCGTCCCGCGGGAATGAGCAGTTCTTC. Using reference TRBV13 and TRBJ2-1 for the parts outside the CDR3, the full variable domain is AAGVIQSPRHLIKEKRETATLKCYPIPRHDTVYWYQQGPGQDPQFLISFYEKMQSDKGSIPDRFSAQQFSDYHSELNMSSLELGDSALYFCASSNLASRGNEQFFGPGTRLTVL.

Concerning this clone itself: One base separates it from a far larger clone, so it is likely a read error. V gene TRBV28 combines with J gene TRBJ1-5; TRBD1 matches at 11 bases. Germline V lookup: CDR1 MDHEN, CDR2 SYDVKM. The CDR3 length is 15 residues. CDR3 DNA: TGTACCAGCAGTTCTCGGACAGGGGGCATTCAGCCCCAGCATTTT. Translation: CTSSSRTGGIQPQHF.

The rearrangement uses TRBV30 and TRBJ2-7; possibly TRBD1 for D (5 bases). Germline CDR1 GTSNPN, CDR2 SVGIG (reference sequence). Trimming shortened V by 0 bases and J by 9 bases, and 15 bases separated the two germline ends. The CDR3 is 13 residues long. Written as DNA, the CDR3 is TGTGCCTGGAGTGTACAGGCCCGGGTTGGGCAGTACTTC. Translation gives CAWSVQARVGQYF.

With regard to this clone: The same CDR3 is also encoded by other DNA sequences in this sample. CDR3 region: CASSYSPGTGLDEQYF. For the CDR3, the DNA is TGTGCCAGCAGTTACTCTCCCGGGACAGGGCTTGACGAGCAGTACTTC. V and J are TRBV6-5 and TRBJ2-5; 9 bases align to TRBD1. The J call is doubtful: the DNA matches TRBJ2-7 better. This CDR3 comprises 16 residues. Germline loops: CDR1 MNHEY, CDR2 SVGAGI.

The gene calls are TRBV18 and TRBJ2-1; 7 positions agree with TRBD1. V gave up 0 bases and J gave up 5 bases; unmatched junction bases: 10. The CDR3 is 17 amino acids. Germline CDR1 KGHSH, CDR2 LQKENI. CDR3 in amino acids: CASSPPTGRDRNNEQFF. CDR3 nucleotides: TGTGCCAGCTCACCACCGACGGGTCGGGACAGAAACAATGAGCAGTTCTTC. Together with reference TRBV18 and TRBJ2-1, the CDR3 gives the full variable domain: NAGVMQNPRHLVRRRGQEARLRCSPMKGHSHVYWYRQLPEEGLKFMVYLQKENIIDESGMPKERFSAEFPKEGPSILRIQQVVRGDSAAYFCASSPPTGRDRNNEQFFGPGTRLTVL.

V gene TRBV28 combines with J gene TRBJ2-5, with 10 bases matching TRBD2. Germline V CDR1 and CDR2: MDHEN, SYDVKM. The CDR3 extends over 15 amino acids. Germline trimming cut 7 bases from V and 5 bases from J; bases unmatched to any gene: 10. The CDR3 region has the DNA TGTGCCAGCACCTCGCTAGCGGGAGCAGTTGAGACCCAGTACTTC. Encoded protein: CASTSLAGAVETQYF.

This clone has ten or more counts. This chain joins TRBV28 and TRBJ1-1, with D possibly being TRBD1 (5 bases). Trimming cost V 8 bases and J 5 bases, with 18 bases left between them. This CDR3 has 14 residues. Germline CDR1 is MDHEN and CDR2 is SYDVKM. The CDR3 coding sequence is TGTGCCAGCTTTGCGTCGGTGGGGGGTACTGAAGCTTTCTTT. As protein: CASFASVGGTEAFF.

The CDR3 here is CASSLDLAGVYEQYF. CDR3 sequence (DNA): TGTGCCAGCAGCTTAGATCTAGCGGGAGTCTACGAGCAGTACTTC. This sequence joins TRBV7-2 and TRBJ2-7; 10 positions agree with TRBD2. CDR3 length: 15 amino acids. J gave up 3 bases and V 1 base, and 3 bases lay outside the gene matches. From germline, CDR1 is SGHTA and CDR2 FQGNSA.

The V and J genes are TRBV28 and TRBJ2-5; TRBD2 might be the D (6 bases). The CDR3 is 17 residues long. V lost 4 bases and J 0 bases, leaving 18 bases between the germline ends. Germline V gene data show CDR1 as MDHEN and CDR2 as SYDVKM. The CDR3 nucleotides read TGTGCCAGCAGTTCACGCTGGGGCGGGGCGTACCAAGAGACCCAGTACTTC. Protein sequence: CASSSRWGGAYQETQYF.

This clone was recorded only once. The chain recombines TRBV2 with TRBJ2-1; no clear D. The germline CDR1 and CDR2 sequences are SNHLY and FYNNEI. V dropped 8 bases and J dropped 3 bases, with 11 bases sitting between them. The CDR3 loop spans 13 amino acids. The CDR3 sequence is CASSPGLYNEQFF. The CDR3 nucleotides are TGTGCCAGCTCCCCCGGGCTCTACAATGAGCAGTTCTTC.

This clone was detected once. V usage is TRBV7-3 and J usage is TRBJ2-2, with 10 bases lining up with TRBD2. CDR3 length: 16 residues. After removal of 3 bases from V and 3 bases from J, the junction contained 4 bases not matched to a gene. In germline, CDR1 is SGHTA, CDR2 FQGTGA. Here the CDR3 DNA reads TGTGCCAGCAGCTTCACTAGCGGGAAGGACACCGGGGAGCTGTTTTTT. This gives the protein CASSFTSGKDTGELFF.

The CDR3: CASSWAAGQGTNEQYF. The CDR3 DNA reads as TGTGCCAGCAGCTGGGCCGCTGGACAGGGGACCAACGAGCAGTACTTC. V and J are TRBV7-2 and TRBJ2-7; 9 nucleotides agree with TRBD1. CDR3 length: 16 residues. J lost 5 bases, V lost 4 bases, and 12 bases had no gene match. The germline CDR1 and CDR2 sequences are SGHTA and FQGNSA.

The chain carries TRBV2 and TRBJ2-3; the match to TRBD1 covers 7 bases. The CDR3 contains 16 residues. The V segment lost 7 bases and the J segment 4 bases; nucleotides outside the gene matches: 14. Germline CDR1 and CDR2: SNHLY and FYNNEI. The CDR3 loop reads CASNGEQGHVADTQYF. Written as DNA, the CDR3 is TGTGCCAGCAATGGGGAACAGGGGCACGTGGCAGATACGCAGTATTTT.

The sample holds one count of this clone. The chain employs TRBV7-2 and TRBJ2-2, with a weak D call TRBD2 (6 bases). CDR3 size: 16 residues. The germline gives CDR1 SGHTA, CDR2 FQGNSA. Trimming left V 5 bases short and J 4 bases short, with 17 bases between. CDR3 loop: CASSLLRGRSTGELFF. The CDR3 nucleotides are TGTGCCAGCAGCCTATTACGGGGGAGAAGCACCGGGGAGCTGTTTTTT.

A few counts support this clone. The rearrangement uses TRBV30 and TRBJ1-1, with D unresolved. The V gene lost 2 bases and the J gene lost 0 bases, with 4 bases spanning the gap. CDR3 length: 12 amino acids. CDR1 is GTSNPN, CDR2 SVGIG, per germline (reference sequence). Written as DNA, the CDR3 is TGTGCCTGGAGTCCGGTGAACACTGAAGCTTTCTTT. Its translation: CAWSPVNTEAFF.

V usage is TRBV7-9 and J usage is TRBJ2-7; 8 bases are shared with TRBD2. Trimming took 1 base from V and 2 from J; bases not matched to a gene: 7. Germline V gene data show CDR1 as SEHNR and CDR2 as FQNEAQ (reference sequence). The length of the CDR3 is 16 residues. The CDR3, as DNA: TGTGCCAGCAGCTTAGGGGGTAGCGGGACACCCTACGAGCAGTACTTC. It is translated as CASSLGGSGTPYEQYF.

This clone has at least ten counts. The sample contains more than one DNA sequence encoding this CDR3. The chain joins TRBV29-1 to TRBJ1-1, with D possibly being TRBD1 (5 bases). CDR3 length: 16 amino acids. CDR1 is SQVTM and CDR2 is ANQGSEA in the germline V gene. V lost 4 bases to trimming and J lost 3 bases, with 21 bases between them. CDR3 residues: CSVGSGILRAYTEAFF. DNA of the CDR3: TGCAGCGTTGGGTCGGGGATCCTCAGGGCCTACACTGAAGCTTTCTTT.

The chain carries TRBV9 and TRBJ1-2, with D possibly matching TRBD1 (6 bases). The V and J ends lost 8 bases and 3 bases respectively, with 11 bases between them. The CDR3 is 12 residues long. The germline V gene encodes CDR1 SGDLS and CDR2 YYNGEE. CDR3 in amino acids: CASGQPDYGYTF. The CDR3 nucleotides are TGTGCCAGTGGACAGCCCGACTATGGCTACACCTTC. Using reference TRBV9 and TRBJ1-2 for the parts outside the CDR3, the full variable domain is DSGVTQTPKHLITATGQRVTLRCSPRSGDLSVYWYQQSLDQGLQFLIQYYNGEERAKGNILERFSAQQFPDLHSELNLSSLELGDSALYFCASGQPDYGYTFGSGTRLTVV.